The 10 T cell receptor beta chains reported below all come from one sample, sequenced in a study of metastatic and nonmetastatic thyroid tumors. All patients were treatment-naive before thyroid surgery. From the PCR reads, TCRdb re-called clones with MiXCR. Here the sample spans about 43,000 clones, 3% to 3.5% being singletons. What was sequenced was blood. Receptors were obtained from a female donor with papillary thyroid cancer or a benign thyroid nodule (not recorded which). Some clones in this sample may be carry-over from other donors' samples.

This clone has a count of ten or more. This chain links TRBV3-1 with TRBJ2-7, with a possible D match to TRBD1 (6 bases). This CDR3 spans 13 amino acids. From germline, CDR1 is LGHDT and CDR2 YNNKEL (reference sequence). Between the trimmed V and J ends, which lost 1 base and 7 bases, there was a span of 11 bases. CDR3 region: CASSQGGPGEQYF. The CDR3 region has the DNA TGTGCCAGCAGCCAAGGGGGGCCTGGAGAGCAGTACTTC.

There are many counts of this clone. This rearrangement joins TRBV28 to TRBJ1-6; D gene ambiguous. CDR3 size: 12 residues. Germline CDR1 reads MDHEN; CDR2 reads SYDVKM. Deletions cut 7 bases from V and 8 bases from J, with 9 bases between. The CDR3 region has the DNA TGTGCCAGCACCGTTGGGGATTCACCCCTCCACTTT. The encoded protein is CASTVGDSPLHF.

This clone has a count of ten or more. The chain employs TRBV7-9 and TRBJ2-6, with D perhaps matching TRBD2 (7 bases). Trimming cost V 5 bases and J 3 bases, with 14 bases left between them. CDR1 and CDR2 (germline): SEHNR, FQNEAQ (reference sequence). The CDR3 sequence is 16 residues long. The CDR3 reads CASSPPGGSGANVLTF. The CDR3 nucleotides read TGTGCCAGCAGCCCCCCGGGGGGCAGTGGGGCCAACGTCCTGACTTTC. The full variable domain, rest sourced from reference TRBV7-9 and TRBJ2-6, is DTGVSQNPRHKITKRGQNVTFRCDPISEHNRLYWYRQTLGQGPEFLTYFQNEAQLEKSRLLSDRFSAERPKGSFSTLEIQRTEQGDSAMYLCASSPPGGSGANVLTFGAGSRLTVL.

This clone was detected many times. The chain has TRBV20-1 and TRBJ2-7; possibly TRBD2 for D (5 bases). Germline loops: CDR1 DFQATT, CDR2 SNEGSKA (reference sequence). Trimming removed 2 bases from V and 3 bases from J, with 11 bases in between. This CDR3 comprises 13 residues. The CDR3 sequence: CSARSGTDYEQYF. The CDR3 DNA sequence: TGCAGTGCTAGATCGGGAACAGACTACGAGCAGTACTTC.

At least ten counts were recorded for this clone. The rearrangement uses TRBV11-3 and TRBJ2-7; a possible D gene is TRBD1 (6 bases). The CDR3 has 14 amino acids. The V gene's germline CDR1 is SGHNT and CDR2 YENEEA. V was shortened by 4 bases and J by 0 bases, with 10 bases between the two germline ends. The DNA of the CDR3 is TGTGCCAGCAGCTCCAGGGGCAACTCCTACGAGCAGTACTTC. As protein: CASSSRGNSYEQYF. Variable domain in full (rest from reference TRBV11-3 and TRBJ2-7): EAGVVQSPRYKIIEKKQPVAFWCNPISGHNTLYWYLQNLGQGPELLIRYENEEAVDDSQLPKDRFSAERLKGVDSTLKIQPAELGDSAVYLCASSSRGNSYEQYFGPGTRLTVT.

This clone was counted ten times or more. The V call is TRBV30, the J call TRBJ2-2; D gene uncertain. The CDR3 has 14 residues. Deletions cut 4 bases from V and 8 bases from J, with 17 bases between. Looked up from germline, CDR1 is GTSNPN and CDR2 is SVGIG (reference sequence). The CDR3 DNA is TGTGCCTGGAACCCTGACTTCTCTAGGGGGGAGCTGTTTTTT. This encodes CAWNPDFSRGELFF. Supplemented by reference TRBV30 and TRBJ2-2, the full variable domain reads SQTIHQWPATLVQPVGSPLSLECTVEGTSNPNLYWYRQAAGRGLQLLFYSVGIGQISSEVPQNLSASRPQDRQFILSSKKLLLSDSGFYLCAWNPDFSRGELFFGEGSRLTVL.

The table lists this clone with a few counts. A much bigger clone sits one base away, suggesting this may be a read error. Other DNA sequences in this sample translate to the same CDR3. CDR3 in amino acids: CSAAVGYEQYF. DNA of the CDR3: TGCAGCGCCGCGGTAGGCTACGAGCAGTATTTC. The chain recombines TRBV29-1 with TRBJ2-7; D unresolved. CDR1 and CDR2 (germline): SQVTM, ANQGSEA. CDR3 length: 11 amino acids.

The table lists this clone with many counts. It may be a read error: a sequence one base away is much more abundant. The same CDR3 also results from other DNA sequences found in this sample. The rearrangement joins TRBV12-3 or TRBV12-4 to TRBJ2-6; D unclear. This CDR3 has 14 residues. The CDR3 DNA is TGCGCCAGCAGTTTAAGCTCTGGGGCCAACGTCCTGACTTTC. Encoded protein: CASSLSSGANVLTF.

The chain has TRBV28 and TRBJ2-1, with TRBD1 matching over 8 bases. The germline V gene has CDR1 MDHEN and CDR2 SYDVKM. The CDR3 loop spans 15 amino acids. V was pared by 11 bases and J by 6 bases, with 15 bases of the junction left unmatched. CDR3 region: CAGKSPGQGINEQFF. CDR3 nucleotides: TGTGCCGGCAAAAGTCCTGGACAGGGCATCAATGAGCAGTTCTTC.

A few counts support this clone. This sequence joins TRBV27 and TRBJ2-1, with 12 bases aligning to TRBD1. CDR1 and CDR2 from the germline V gene are MNHEY and SMNVEV (reference sequence). V shed 5 bases, J shed 12 bases, and the junction held 2 bases outside the gene matches. The CDR3 is 12 residues long. The CDR3 reads CASSGTGGRQFF. The CDR3 bases are TGTGCCAGCAGTGGGACAGGGGGCCGGCAGTTCTTC.